This entry is about one TCR beta chain. The CDR3 is made up of 12 amino acids. The germline CDR1 and CDR2 sequences are MNHEY and SMNVEV (reference sequence). V shed 2 bases and J shed 1 base, with 3 bases lying between them. As handled by the study authors: Amplification of reference gene primers was used by the study to estimate nucleated cell counts. Produced via immunoSEQ multiplex PCR; TCRdb's table is partial and in-frame only. The V and J calls and clone size were taken over from that table, and D and trimming were inferred from the DNA. The data show roughly 200,000 clones, roughly 89% seen once. The data are from a study of blood T cell repertoires in COVID-19. Turning to the study itself: Sample material is recorded as cDNA or gDNA derived from T cells, B-cell-depleted T cells, or PBMCs.

Sequencing used PBMCs or T cells enriched from blood (not recorded which). This receptor was identified in a woman between 40 and 55 years old with acute COVID-19. The J gene is TRBJ2-7, the V gene TRBV27; D remains ambiguous. The CDR3 here is CASSLPSYEQYF. In DNA form, the CDR3 reads TGTGCCAGCAGTTTACCTTCCTACGAGCAGTACTTC.